This T cell receptor beta chain derives from a study of T cell responses to AZD1222 COVID-19 vaccine. Findings and limits, study-wide: Sampling that yielded the repertoires occurred only after the peak T cell response. Baseline antibody screening turned up just six or seven seropositive AZD1222 recipients. Donor demographics were predominantly white British with a female majority; clonal diversity may be underestimated. Two doses of AZD1222 preceded a rise in Spike-specific TCR breadth and depth.

This clone was recorded once. The antigen is unknown. The method was immunoSEQ multiplex PCR; TCRdb's version includes in-frame clones alone and lacks a portion of them. The table includes about 62,000 clones, roughly 90% detected once. V dropped 4 bases and J dropped 4 bases, with 19 bases sitting between them. CDR1 is GTSNPN and CDR2 is SVGIG in the germline V gene (reference sequence). The CDR3 is 15 amino acids. This specimen consisted of peripheral blood, obtained on day 0 of AZD1222 vaccination. The source is an adult in good health. The chain employs TRBV30 and TRBJ2-5, with D possibly being TRBD2 (6 bases). The CDR3 DNA reads TGTGCCTGGAACCAACCGGGACTCCCGGGAGAGACCCAGTACTTC. Translating gives CAWNQPGLPGETQYF.